This TCR beta chain is drawn from a study of OX40 agonist ivuxolimab in advanced cancers. Background on the whole study: Ivuxolimab was a fully human IgG2 agonistic monoclonal antibody targeting the costimulatory receptor OX40 (CD134). Intravenous ivuxolimab was administered to patients every 2 weeks at six dose levels: 0.01, 0.1, 0.3, 1.5, 3 and 10 mg/kg. Of the roughly 51 dose-escalation patients, hepatocellular carcinoma was present in 19, melanoma in around 15, renal cell carcinoma in 9 and head and neck cancer in 9. In the dose-escalation cohort, 65% to 85% of patients were male, and the mean age was roughly 60 years with a range of roughly 20 to 79. Patients were allowed to have had prior anti-PD-1, anti-PD-L1 or anti-CTLA-4 therapy, and around 40% of the dose-escalation patients had previously received checkpoint inhibitors. Three dose-escalation patients achieved partial responses, one with hepatocellular carcinoma and two with cutaneous melanoma. Peripheral TCRbeta sequencing was intended to test whether TCR sequence diversity was altered and clonal T-cell expansion was caused by ivuxolimab. The paper describes the monotherapy dose-escalation part (N of about 50 patients) of the phase I trial of ivuxolimab.

The trial excluded patients who had a history of autoimmune disease or were on systemic immunosuppression. Peripheral blood for TCR sequencing was collected from all dose cohorts at baseline, on cycle 4 day 1, and on cycle 7 day 1. The samples were taken from a phase I, first-in-human, multicenter, open-label dose-escalation trial of ivuxolimab. The trial enrolled adults with locally advanced or metastatic head and neck squamous cell, hepatocellular, melanoma or renal cell carcinoma. Before TCR sequencing, CD4+ T cells and CD8+ T cells from peripheral blood were sorted into separate populations. A word on this clone: Its antigen remains unidentified. Base qualities are not at hand, and no much larger clone is one base apart.

General findings and caveats noted by the study authors: In partial responders in the 0.1-3.0 mg/kg groups, normalized peripheral clonal expansion was found to be among the lowest, especially among CD8+ T cells. The antigen specificity of the peripheral T cells that underwent clonal expansion was not determined. At doses of 0.1 to 3.0 mg/kg, clonal expansion of both CD4+ and CD8+ blood T cells was observed from baseline to week 6. Low levels of normalized T-cell clonal expansion were also seen in some patients who did not respond. After ivuxolimab, expanded clones were on average more numerous among CD8+ T cells than among CD4+ T cells.

The germline V gene encodes CDR1 SGHNT and CDR2 YYREEE (reference sequence). There are 11 amino acids in the CDR3, from cysteine to phenylalanine inclusive. CDR3 DNA only is kept here, 33 bases in frame from base 1. V and J lose 2 bases and 5 bases, and a span of 3 bases separates them. Genomic DNA was extracted from sorted cells for sequencing of the TCRbeta CDR3 region. The immunoSEQ Assay was used to sequence the TCRbeta CDR3 regions. This is the immuneACCESS table as TCRdb keeps it, with only in-frame sequences that have V and J called. A part of the clones is gone; compared with another copy, unresolved V genes explain less than half, and the rest is unexplained. Recorded for this sample are some 37,000 clones; around 73% of them occurred a single time. The ten most abundant clones make up roughly a fifth of the sample.

This receptor was taken from an adult with an advanced solid tumor such as melanoma, head and neck, liver or kidney cancer. The sample here was CD4+ or CD8+ T cells sorted from blood, taken in a trial of the OX40 agonist ivuxolimab. Recombination linked TRBV5-4 to TRBJ2-3, with the D gene call left open. The CDR3 amino acid sequence is: CASSFQDTQYF. The nucleotide sequence is given as TGTGCCAGCAGCTTTCAAGATACGCAGTATTTT.